This TCR beta chain was identified during a study of T cells in Graves' hyperthyroidism and ophthalmopathy. Points from the study as a whole: Most thyroid clonotypes expanded above 0.001 were also detected in blood.

Patients between 18 and 65 years old had hyperthyroidism, newly diagnosed and lasting under 2 months. Uncontrolled infections, other autoimmune diseases, pregnancy or lactation led to exclusion of patients. Isolation of PBMCs was performed on about 10 ml fresh peripheral blood. The investigators amplified TCR beta CDR3 regions from RNA transcripts. During a first-round RT-PCR of the TCR CDR3, the HTBI primer set was used. MiXCR, run by TCRdb on the multiplex PCR reads, gives a single entry per CDR3 protein. The data hold 350,000 to 450,000 distinct CDR3 sequences, with about 14% observed a single time. This clonotype was observed at least ten times. Its antigen is not identified. This CDR3 spans 13 amino acids. V gave up 8 bases and J gave up 9 bases; unmatched junction bases: 6. In germline, CDR1 is MNHNS, CDR2 SASEGT.

Sequenced input: blood. The clonotype comes from a woman aged 60-75 years with Graves' hyperthyroidism. V is TRBV6-1 and J is TRBJ1-5; 11 bases are shared with TRBD1. This chain's CDR3 is CASQDRGRLPQHF. The CDR3 DNA follows: TGTGCCAGCCAGGACAGGGGGCGATTGCCCCAGCATTTT.